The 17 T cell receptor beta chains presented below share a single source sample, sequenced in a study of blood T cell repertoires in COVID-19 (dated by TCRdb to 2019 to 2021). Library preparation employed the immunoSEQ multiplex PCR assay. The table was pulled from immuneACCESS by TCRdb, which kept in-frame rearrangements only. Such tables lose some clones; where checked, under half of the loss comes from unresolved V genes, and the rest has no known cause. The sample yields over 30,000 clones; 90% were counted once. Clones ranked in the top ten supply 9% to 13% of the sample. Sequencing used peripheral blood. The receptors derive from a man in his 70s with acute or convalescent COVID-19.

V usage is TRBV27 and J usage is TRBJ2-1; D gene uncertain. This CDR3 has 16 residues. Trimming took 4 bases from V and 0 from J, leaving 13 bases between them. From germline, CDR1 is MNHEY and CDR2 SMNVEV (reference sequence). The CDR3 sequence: CASSSRLSSSYNEQFF. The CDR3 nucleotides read TGTGCCAGCAGTTCACGCCTATCGAGCTCCTACAATGAGCAGTTCTTC.

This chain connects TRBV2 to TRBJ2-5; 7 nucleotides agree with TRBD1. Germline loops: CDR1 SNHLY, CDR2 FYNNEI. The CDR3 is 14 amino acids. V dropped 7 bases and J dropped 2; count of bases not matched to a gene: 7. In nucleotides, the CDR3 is TGTGCCAGCACTCGACAGGGCGGGCAAGAGACCCAGTACTTC. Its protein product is CASTRQGGQETQYF.

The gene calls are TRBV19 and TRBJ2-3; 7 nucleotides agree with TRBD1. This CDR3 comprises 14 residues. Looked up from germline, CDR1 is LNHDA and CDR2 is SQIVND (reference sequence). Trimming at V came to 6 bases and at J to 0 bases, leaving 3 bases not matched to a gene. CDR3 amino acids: CASRGQISTDTQYF. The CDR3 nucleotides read TGTGCCAGTAGGGGACAGATTAGCACAGATACGCAGTATTTT.

Here the CDR3 reads CASRSISGQVNTEAFF. The CDR3 DNA is TGTGCCAGCCGATCGATCTCGGGACAAGTGAACACTGAAGCTTTCTTT. The chain links TRBV27 to TRBJ1-1, with D tentatively TRBD1 (6 bases). V gave up 8 bases and J gave up 0 bases, with 19 bases separating them. Germline V gene sequence: CDR1 MNHEY, CDR2 SMNVEV (reference sequence). CDR3 length: 16 residues.

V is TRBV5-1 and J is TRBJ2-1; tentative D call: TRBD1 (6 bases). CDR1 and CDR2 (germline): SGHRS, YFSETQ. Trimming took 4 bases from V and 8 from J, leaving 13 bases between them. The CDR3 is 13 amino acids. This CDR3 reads CASSLEQGDEQFF. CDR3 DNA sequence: TGCGCCAGCAGCCTGGAACAGGGTGATGAGCAGTTCTTC.

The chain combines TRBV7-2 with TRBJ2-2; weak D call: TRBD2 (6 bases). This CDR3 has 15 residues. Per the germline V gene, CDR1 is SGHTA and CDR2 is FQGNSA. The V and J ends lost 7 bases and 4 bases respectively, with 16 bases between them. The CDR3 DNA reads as TGTGCCAGCACCTCAGGCGGGGTGGGCACCGGGGAGCTGTTTTTT. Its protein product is CASTSGGVGTGELFF.

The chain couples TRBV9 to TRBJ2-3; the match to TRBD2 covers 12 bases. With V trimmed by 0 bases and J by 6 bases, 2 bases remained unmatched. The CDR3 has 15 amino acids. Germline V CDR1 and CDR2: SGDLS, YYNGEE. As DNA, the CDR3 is TGTGCCAGCAGCGTAGGGACTAGCGGGACGGATACGCAGTATTTT. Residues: CASSVGTSGTDTQYF. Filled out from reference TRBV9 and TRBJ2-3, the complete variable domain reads DSGVTQTPKHLITATGQRVTLRCSPRSGDLSVYWYQQSLDQGLQFLIQYYNGEERAKGNILERFSAQQFPDLHSELNLSSLELGDSALYFCASSVGTSGTDTQYFGPGTRLTVL.

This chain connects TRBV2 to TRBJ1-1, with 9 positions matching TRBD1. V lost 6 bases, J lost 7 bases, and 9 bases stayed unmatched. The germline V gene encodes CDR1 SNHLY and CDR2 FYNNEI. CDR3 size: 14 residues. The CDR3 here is CASSLGTGRDEAFF. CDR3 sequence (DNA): TGTGCCAGCAGCCTTGGGACAGGGAGAGATGAAGCTTTCTTT.

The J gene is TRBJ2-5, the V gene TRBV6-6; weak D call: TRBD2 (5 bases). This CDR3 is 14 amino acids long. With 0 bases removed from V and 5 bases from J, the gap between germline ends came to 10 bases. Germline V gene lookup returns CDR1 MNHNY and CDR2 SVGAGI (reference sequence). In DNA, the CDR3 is TGTGCCAGCAGTTACTCGAGGGTCCGGGAGACCCAGTACTTC. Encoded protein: CASSYSRVRETQYF.

The CDR3 bases are TGTGCCAGCAGCCCGGGGACTTACGATGAGCAGTTCTTC. Protein sequence: CASSPGTYDEQFF. The chain links TRBV7-3 to TRBJ2-1; a weak D match, TRBD2 (6 bases). Trimming left V 5 bases short and J 8 bases short, with 13 bases between. The CDR3 contains 13 residues. Germline values: CDR1 SGHTA, CDR2 FQGTGA. Variable domain in full (rest from reference TRBV7-3 and TRBJ2-1): GAGVSQTPSNKVTEKGKYVELRCDPISGHTALYWYRQSLGQGPEFLIYFQGTGAADDSGLPNDRFFAVRPEGSVSTLKIQRTERGDSAVYLCASSPGTYDEQFFGPGTRLTVL.

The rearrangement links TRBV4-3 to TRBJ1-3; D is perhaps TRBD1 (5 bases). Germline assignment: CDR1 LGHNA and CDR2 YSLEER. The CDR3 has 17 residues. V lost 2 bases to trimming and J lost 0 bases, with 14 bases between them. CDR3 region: CASSQTQGLPSGNTIYF. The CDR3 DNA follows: TGCGCCAGCAGCCAAACGCAGGGTCTTCCCTCTGGAAACACCATATATTTT.

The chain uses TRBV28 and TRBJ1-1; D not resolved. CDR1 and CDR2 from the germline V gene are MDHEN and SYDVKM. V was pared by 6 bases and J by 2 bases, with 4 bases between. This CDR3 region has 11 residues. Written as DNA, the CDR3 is TGTGCCAGCAGACTTAACACTGAAGCTTTCTTT. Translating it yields CASRLNTEAFF.

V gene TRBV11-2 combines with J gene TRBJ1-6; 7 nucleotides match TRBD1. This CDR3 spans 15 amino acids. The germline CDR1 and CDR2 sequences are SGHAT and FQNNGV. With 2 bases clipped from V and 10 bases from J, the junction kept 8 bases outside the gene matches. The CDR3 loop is CASSLTGRGNSPLHF. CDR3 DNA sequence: TGTGCCAGCAGCTTAACTGGCAGGGGGAACTCACCCCTCCACTTT. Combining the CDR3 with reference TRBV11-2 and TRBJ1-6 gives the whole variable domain EAGVAQSPRYKIIEKRQSVAFWCNPISGHATLYWYQQILGQGPKLLIQFQNNGVVDDSQLPKDRFSAERLKGVDSTLKIQPAKLEDSAVYLCASSLTGRGNSPLHFGNGTRLTVT.

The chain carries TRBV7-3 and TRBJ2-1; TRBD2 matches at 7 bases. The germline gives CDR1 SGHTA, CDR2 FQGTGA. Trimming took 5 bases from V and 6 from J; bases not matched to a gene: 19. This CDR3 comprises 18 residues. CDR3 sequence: CASSPERLSSGLSNEQFF. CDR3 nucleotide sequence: TGTGCCAGCAGCCCCGAACGTTTAAGTAGCGGGTTGAGCAATGAGCAGTTCTTC.

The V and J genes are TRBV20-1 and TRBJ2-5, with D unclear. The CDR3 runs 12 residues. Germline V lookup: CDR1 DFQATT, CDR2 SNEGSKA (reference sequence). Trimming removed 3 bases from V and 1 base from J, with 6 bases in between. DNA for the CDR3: TGCAGTGCTAGTGACTTCCAAGAGACCCAGTACTTC. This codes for CSASDFQETQYF.

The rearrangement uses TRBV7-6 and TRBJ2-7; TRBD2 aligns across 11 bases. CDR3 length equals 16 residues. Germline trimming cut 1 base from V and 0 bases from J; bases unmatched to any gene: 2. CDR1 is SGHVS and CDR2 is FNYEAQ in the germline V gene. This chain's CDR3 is CASSLEGLAVSYEQYF. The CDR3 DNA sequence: TGTGCCAGCAGCTTAGAGGGACTAGCGGTCTCCTACGAGCAGTACTTC. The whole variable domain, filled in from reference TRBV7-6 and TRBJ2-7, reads GAGVSQSPRYKVTKRGQDVALRCDPISGHVSLYWYRQALGQGPEFLTYFNYEAQQDKSGLPNDRFSAERPEGSISTLTIQRTEQRDSAMYRCASSLEGLAVSYEQYFGPGTRLTVT.

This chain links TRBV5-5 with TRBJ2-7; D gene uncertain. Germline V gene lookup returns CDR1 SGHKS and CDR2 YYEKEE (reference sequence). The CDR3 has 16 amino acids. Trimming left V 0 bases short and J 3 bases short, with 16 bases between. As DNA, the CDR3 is TGTGCCAGCAGCTTGGTATCCGGGTTTTTGGGCTACGAGCAGTACTTC. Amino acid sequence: CASSLVSGFLGYEQYF.